This paragraph reports one T cell receptor (beta chain). Its antigen is as yet unknown. The CDR3 is 16 residues long. Trimming took 5 bases from V and 0 from J, leaving 16 bases between them. The V gene's germline CDR1 is SGHTA and CDR2 FQGNSA. From about 400 ng of RNA, a library with molecular barcoded alpha/delta and beta/gamma adaptors was made. TCRdb redid the calling of the reads with MiXCR, one entry per CDR3 protein. The repertoire holds tens of thousands of distinct CDR3 sequences, with about 19% as singletons. This sample is part of a study of read filtering for tumor transcriptome and immune sequencing. On the study more broadly: Mean patient age was around 66 years, range roughly 47 to 90; 16 to 20 male, more than 11 female. Eight or nine patients were R-ISS I, around 15 were R-ISS II, about seven were R-ISS III.

Notes on the study in general: Even smaller IR-seq throughput identified most shared clonotypes. Approximately 82% of IR-seq clonotypes had a single read, yet these held about 3.6% of reads.

This clonotype was sampled from a donor at least 40 years old with multiple myeloma. The source material was a population of CD138-negative cells sorted from bone marrow. The V gene is TRBV7-2, the J gene TRBJ1-2; no reliable D call. CDR3 region: CASSDSIGQANYGYTF. The CDR3 DNA reads as TGTGCCAGCAGCGATTCGATCGGGCAGGCTAACTATGGCTACACCTTC.